This T cell receptor (beta chain) was observed in a study of blood T cell repertoires in COVID-19. The germline CDR1 and CDR2 sequences are LNHDA and SQIVND (reference sequence). The CDR3 length is 15 residues. The V end was cut by 5 bases, the J end by 3 bases, with 14 bases between. Assay: immunoSEQ multiplex PCR; the TCRdb copy retains only in-frame clones and omits some. The top ten hold 4% to 4.5% of the sample, which has 150,000 to 200,000 clones, over 65% seen once. The sequencing sample was made of PBMCs or T cells enriched from blood (not recorded which). The sequence was collected from a woman aged 45-65 years who had recovered from COVID-19. J is TRBJ1-5 and V is TRBV19; D gene unclear. CDR3 nucleotide sequence: TGTGCCAGTAGTTTGATATACGGGGTCAATCAGCCCCAGCATTTT. Translating gives CASSLIYGVNQPQHF.